This entry concerns a single T cell receptor beta chain. This sample is drawn from a study of blood T cell repertoires in COVID-19. Study as a whole: The origin of the acute and convalescent COVID-19 samples was the United States, Italy and Spain. PBMCs, B-cell-depleted T cells, or T cells were the source of the cDNA or gDNA that made up the material.

The CDR3 runs to 16 residues. The V segment lost 4 bases and the J segment 0 bases; nucleotides outside the gene matches: 8. The germline V gene has CDR1 SGHVS and CDR2 FQNEAQ. As originally analysed: Reference gene primers were amplified, and this amplification served to estimate nucleated cell counts. Clones were sequenced by immunoSEQ multiplex PCR, and TCRdb holds only the in-frame ones, with some missing. V and J calls plus clone size are reproduced from that table; the DNA served to infer D and trimming. This table holds some 82,000 clones, about 76% found once. This rearrangement joins TRBV7-8 to TRBJ2-5; TRBD2 aligns across 7 bases. The receptor comes from a man older than 75 with acute or convalescent COVID-19. The sequencing sample was made of peripheral blood. The CDR3 spells CASSSPGSGYQETQYF. The CDR3 coding sequence is TGTGCCAGCAGCTCCCCGGGTAGCGGGTACCAAGAGACCCAGTACTTC.